These 8 T cell receptor beta chains share one sample of origin, sequenced in a study of blood T cells in healthy people across ages. Primers used in a second PCR of about 6 to 11 cycles were a sample-barcoded 5' primer and a J-beta primer mix. TCRdb re-analysed the 5' RACE reads in MiXCR, keeping a single row per CDR3 protein. The sample holds fewer than 2,000,000 distinct CDR3 sequences, about 31% seen once. Sequencing was performed on blood. The receptors here all came from a young woman in good health.

This clonotype showed up many times. The chain is built from TRBV7-2 and TRBJ2-1; 9 nucleotides match TRBD2. CDR1 is SGHTA, CDR2 FQGNSA, per germline. The ends lost 5 bases at V and 12 bases at J; junction bases unmatched: 5. CDR3 length: 12 residues. The DNA for the CDR3 is TGTGCCAGCAGCCATATTAGCGGGGGGCAGTTCTTC. Protein product: CASSHISGGQFF.

The V call is TRBV7-3, the J call TRBJ1-2; TRBD1 matches at 7 bases. Germline V gene lookup returns CDR1 SGHTA and CDR2 FQGTGA. The CDR3 sequence is 13 residues long. Trimming took 1 base from V and 8 from J; bases not matched to a gene: 4. CDR3 sequence: CASSLNPGGGYTF. The CDR3, as DNA: TGTGCCAGCAGCTTAAACCCAGGGGGAGGCTACACCTTC.

The V and J genes are TRBV2 and TRBJ1-5, with TRBD1 as a possible D gene (5 bases). V was pared by 9 bases and J by 1 base, with 13 bases between. This CDR3 has 14 residues. In germline, CDR1 is SNHLY, CDR2 FYNNEI. Here the CDR3 reads CASMQGVSNQPQHF. The CDR3 nucleotides read TGTGCCAGTATGCAGGGAGTAAGCAATCAGCCCCAGCATTTT. The variable domain in full, with the rest retrieved from reference TRBV2 and TRBJ1-5, is EPEVTQTPSHQVTQMGQEVILRCVPISNHLYFYWYRQILGQKVEFLVSFYNNEISEKSEIFDDQFSVERPDGSNFTLKIRSTKLEDSAMYFCASMQGVSNQPQHFGDGTRLSIL.

Comment on this clonotype: It may be a read error: a sequence one base away is much more abundant. This chain joins TRBV5-1 and TRBJ2-1, with a weak D call TRBD2 (5 bases). CDR3 length: 13 residues. Germline CDR1 reads SGHRS; CDR2 reads YFSETQ. The CDR3 sequence is CASGLSGRDEQFF. The CDR3 bases are TGCGCCAGCGGCTTGTCGGGAAGGGATGAGCAGTTCTTC. The full variable domain, its missing parts supplied by reference TRBV5-1 and TRBJ2-1, is KAGVTQTPRYLIKTRGQQVTLSCSPISGHRSVSWYQQTPGQGLQFLFEYFSETQRNKGNFPGRFSGRQFSNSRSEMNVSTLELGDSALYLCASGLSGRDEQFFGPGTRLTVL.

This clonotype has a handful of counts. The chain combines TRBV4-1 with TRBJ2-2; 10 bases align to TRBD1. V trimming: 4 bases; J trimming: 3 bases; junction bases outside the gene matches: 2. Germline values: CDR1 MGHRA, CDR2 YSYEKL. This CDR3 has 15 amino acids. The CDR3 sequence is CASSRGTGDTGELFF. Written as DNA, the CDR3 is TGCGCCAGCAGCCGTGGGACAGGGGACACCGGGGAGCTGTTTTTT.

This rearrangement joins TRBV4-2 to TRBJ2-1, with 7 bases lining up with TRBD2. Losses at the gene ends were 4 bases for V and 8 bases for J; bases not matched to a gene: 8. The CDR3 runs 14 residues. Germline lookup yields CDR1 LGHNA and CDR2 YNFKEQ. Here the CDR3 reads CASSPGGRVDEQFF. CDR3 nucleotide sequence: TGTGCCAGCAGCCCCGGGGGGAGGGTAGATGAGCAGTTCTTC.

The chain combines TRBV18 with TRBJ1-2; no clear D. Germline V gene lookup returns CDR1 KGHSH and CDR2 LQKENI. This CDR3 has 15 residues. Deletions cut 3 bases from V and 3 bases from J, with 14 bases between. CDR3 loop: CASSPGQRPDYGYTF. The CDR3 nucleotides are TGTGCCAGCTCACCGGGTCAGAGGCCCGACTATGGCTACACCTTC. The full variable domain, with the rest looked up from reference TRBV18 and TRBJ1-2, is NAGVMQNPRHLVRRRGQEARLRCSPMKGHSHVYWYRQLPEEGLKFMVYLQKENIIDESGMPKERFSAEFPKEGPSILRIQQVVRGDSAAYFCASSPGQRPDYGYTFGSGTRLTVV.

This clonotype has just a few counts. The chain uses TRBV28 and TRBJ2-7; 9 positions agree with TRBD2. Trimming removed 8 bases from V and 6 bases from J; junction bases left unmatched: 11. CDR3 length: 14 residues. The germline gives CDR1 MDHEN, CDR2 SYDVKM. The CDR3 sequence: CASHRGGRDGEQYF. Here the CDR3 DNA reads TGTGCCAGCCACAGGGGCGGGAGGGACGGCGAGCAGTACTTC. The complete variable domain, with remaining parts taken from reference TRBV28 and TRBJ2-7, reads DVKVTQSSRYLVKRTGEKVFLECVQDMDHENMFWYRQDPGLGLRLIYFSYDVKMKEKGDIPEGYSVSREKKERFSLILESASTNQTSMYLCASHRGGRDGEQYFGPGTRLTVT.